The rows below give T cell receptor beta chains drawn from one sample of a study of blood T cell repertoires in COVID-19. Using immunoSEQ multiplex PCR, the repertoire was profiled, and TCRdb retains in-frame clones only, with some absent. The sample lists 20,000 to 30,000 clones, 89% occurring once. The source material was peripheral blood. The receptors shown here come from a human donor in a cohort sampled during active COVID-19. The CDR3 runs from the conserved cysteine through the conserved F or W. Fields, in order: V gene, D gene, CDR3 protein. The D gene is left open where the match is weak.

TRBV5-1 | NA | CASSPTPGDATQYF
TRBV5-6 | NA | CASSPVDTEQAFF
TRBV5-4 | NA | CASKNERGTYNSPLHF
TRBV6-5 | NA | CASRPGNRNAEAFF
TRBV5-6 | NA | CASSFPGDERTDTQYF
TRBV15 | TRBD2 | CATSRDSGGSSYNEQFF
TRBV20-1 | NA | CSARDQETQYF
TRBV7-9 | TRBD1 | CASSPGTGDEQYF
TRBV4-1 | NA | CASSLGTFSSYEQYF
TRBV7-8 | TRBD1 | CASSLRDRDEKLFF
TRBV5-4 | NA | CASSPTVPTNTGELFF
TRBV3-1/TRBV3-2 | NA | CASSLEGRETQYF
TRBV12-2 | NA | CASRLASPTNTGELFF
TRBV30 | TRBD1 | CAWSGGQINQPQHF
TRBV11-2 | TRBD1 | CASSRVGTDLRAQYF
TRBV29-1 | TRBD2 | CSGSGTSGSDEQFF
TRBV5-4 | NA | CASSQDIYQETQYF
TRBV7-9 | TRBD2 | CASSLQGLGSNEQFF
TRBV28 | NA | CASSLGGFEAFF
TRBV23-1 | NA | CASSQSAGLYSGNTIYF
TRBV7-2 | TRBD1 | CASSKRQGAYEQYF
TRBV6-1 | TRBD2 | CASSEYGGGTDTQYF